This TCR beta chain was captured by sequencing in a study of tumor-infiltrating lymphocytes in oesophageal squamous cell carcinoma. The germline gives CDR1 SGHTA, CDR2 FQGTGA. V dropped 2 bases and J dropped 6 bases, with 6 bases sitting between them. There are 12 residues in the CDR3. TCRdb reprocessed the PCR reads via MiXCR and lists one record per CDR3 protein. The sample has around 16,000 distinct CDR3 sequences, approximately 50% seen once. This clonotype was sampled from a male donor with esophageal squamous cell carcinoma. The source material was esophageal tumor tissue. The chain uses TRBV7-3 and TRBJ2-3; no definite D call. The chain's CDR3 is CASSLVGDTQYF. The DNA for the CDR3 is TGTGCCAGCAGCTTAGTCGGGGATACGCAGTATTTT.